These 15 T cell receptor beta chains share one sample of origin, sequenced in a study of blood T cells in healthy people across ages. A second PCR of roughly 7 to 11 cycles used a sample-barcoded 5' primer and a J-beta primer mix. Via MiXCR, TCRdb re-called the 5' RACE reads, giving one row per CDR3 protein. The data show about 840,000 distinct CDR3 sequences, roughly 28% seen once. This sample was shared with a second study, whose subject was T cells of mothers and their children.

The sample comprised blood. All receptors derive from a woman in her thirties or forties in good health.

V usage is TRBV29-1 and J usage is TRBJ1-2; D unresolved. Deletions cut 3 bases from V and 2 bases from J, with 13 bases between. CDR3 length: 14 residues. Germline assignment: CDR1 SQVTM and CDR2 ANQGSEA. CDR3 amino acids: CSVDNGGVNYGYTF. As DNA, the CDR3 is TGCAGCGTTGATAACGGCGGGGTCAACTATGGCTACACCTTC.

The V and J genes are TRBV11-2 and TRBJ2-3; D may be TRBD2 (6 bases). The CDR3 covers 16 residues. CDR1 SGHAT and CDR2 FQNNGV come from the germline V gene. Trimming cost V 2 bases and J 2 bases, with 14 bases left between them. The CDR3, as DNA: TGTGCCAGCAGCTTAAGACTAGTGGAGCCCACAGATACGCAGTATTTT. Its protein product is CASSLRLVEPTDTQYF. Using reference TRBV11-2 and TRBJ2-3 for the parts outside the CDR3, the full variable domain is EAGVAQSPRYKIIEKRQSVAFWCNPISGHATLYWYQQILGQGPKLLIQFQNNGVVDDSQLPKDRFSAERLKGVDSTLKIQPAKLEDSAVYLCASSLRLVEPTDTQYFGPGTRLTVL.

This clonotype was found a few times. Since a much larger clone is just one base distant, this may be a read error. The chain combines TRBV20-1 with TRBJ2-7; no definite D call. Deletions cut 0 bases from V and 0 bases from J, with 12 bases between. The CDR3 contains 15 residues. Per the germline V gene, CDR1 is DFQATT and CDR2 is SNEGSKA (reference sequence). For the CDR3, the DNA is TGCAGTGCTAGAGATCTCGCACCCGTCTCCTACGAGCAGTACTTC. It is translated as CSARDLAPVSYEQYF.

V gene TRBV20-1 combines with J gene TRBJ1-5; 7 positions agree with TRBD1. The CDR3 runs 14 residues. The junction had 12 bases not matched to a gene; V was cut back by 6 bases and J by 7 bases. Germline V lookup: CDR1 DFQATT, CDR2 SNEGSKA (reference sequence). Here the CDR3 reads CSAPSQGSGQPQHF. The CDR3 DNA reads as TGCAGTGCCCCATCACAGGGGAGCGGCCAGCCCCAGCATTTT.

The chain employs TRBV20-1 and TRBJ2-3; 8 bases are a match to TRBD2. Germline assignment: CDR1 DFQATT and CDR2 SNEGSKA (reference sequence). The CDR3 covers 16 residues. With 0 bases clipped from V and 2 bases from J, the junction kept 7 bases outside the gene matches. The CDR3 region is CSARDRVSGTTDTQYF. CDR3 bases: TGCAGTGCTAGAGATCGTGTTAGCGGGACCACAGATACGCAGTATTTT.

A note on this clonotype: A much larger clone differs from this one at a single base, so this may be a read error. The chain joins TRBV29-1 to TRBJ2-4; either TRBD1 or TRBD2 may supply D (5 bases each). Trimming removed 2 bases at V and 6 bases at J, with 11 bases between. The germline CDR1 and CDR2 sequences are SQVTM and ANQGSEA. This CDR3 region has 13 residues. CDR3: CSVEQGVGNIQYF. The CDR3 DNA sequence: TGCAGCGTTGAACAGGGAGTCGGAAACATTCAGTACTTC.

The count of this clonotype is one. A much larger clonotype is one base distant, so this may be a read error. The V call is TRBV9, the J call TRBJ2-6; D perhaps matches TRBD1 (6 bases). In germline, CDR1 is SGDLS, CDR2 YYNGEE. Trimming removed 2 bases from V and 0 bases from J, with 12 bases in between. The CDR3 is 17 residues long. The CDR3 here is CASSVTGGNSGANVLTF. The CDR3 bases are TGTGCCAGCAGCGTGACAGGTGGAAACTCTGGGGCCAACGTCCTGACTTTC.

With regard to this clonotype: Just one base apart from a much larger clone, this may be a read error. V gene TRBV7-2 combines with J gene TRBJ2-3, with TRBD2 matching 8 bases. The V gene's germline CDR1 is SGHTA and CDR2 FQGNSA. The CDR3 length is 14 residues. The CDR3 nucleotides are TGTGTCAGCAGCTTGGCGGGGGGTATAGATACGCAGTATTTT. Translating gives CVSSLAGGIDTQYF.

The table lists this clonotype with many counts. The V and J genes are TRBV10-3 and TRBJ2-7, with TRBD1 matching 9 bases. V shed 2 bases, J shed 3 bases, and the junction held 5 bases outside the gene matches. The germline V gene encodes CDR1 ENHRY and CDR2 SYGVKD. CDR3 length equals 15 residues. DNA of the CDR3: TGTGCCATCAGTGAGAGGTCGGGACAGGGCTACGAGCAGTACTTC. Translation: CAISERSGQGYEQYF.

This clonotype appeared a few times. The chain is built from TRBV11-2 and TRBJ2-7; a weak D match, TRBD2 (7 bases). The V gene's germline CDR1 is SGHAT and CDR2 FQNNGV. V was trimmed by 0 bases and J by 2 bases, leaving 11 bases between them. The CDR3 spans 15 residues. CDR3 nucleotides: TGTGCCAGCAGCTTAGATCTAGGGGGGGCCTACGAGCAGTACTTC. Amino acid sequence: CASSLDLGGAYEQYF.

This chain connects TRBV9 to TRBJ2-1, with D hard to call. Germline loops: CDR1 SGDLS, CDR2 YYNGEE. Trimming pared 0 bases from V and 7 bases from J, leaving 11 bases between. This CDR3 has 14 residues. CDR3 in amino acids: CASSVGTRSNEQFF. In nucleotides, the CDR3 is TGTGCCAGCAGCGTAGGAACTCGTTCAAATGAGCAGTTCTTC.

The genes are TRBV11-2 and TRBJ1-2; D unclear. The CDR3 covers 12 residues. The ends were cut back, 8 bases at V and 5 bases at J, with 12 bases in the middle. The V gene's germline CDR1 is SGHAT and CDR2 FQNNGV. This CDR3 reads CASRAMTYGYTF. CDR3 sequence (DNA): TGTGCCAGCCGCGCGATGACTTATGGCTACACCTTC. The variable domain in full, with the rest retrieved from reference TRBV11-2 and TRBJ1-2, is EAGVAQSPRYKIIEKRQSVAFWCNPISGHATLYWYQQILGQGPKLLIQFQNNGVVDDSQLPKDRFSAERLKGVDSTLKIQPAKLEDSAVYLCASRAMTYGYTFGSGTRLTVV.

The chain uses TRBV28 and TRBJ2-4, with TRBD2 identical over 9 bases. The V segment lost 6 bases and the J segment 7 bases; nucleotides outside the gene matches: 16. The CDR3 covers 17 residues. Germline V gene data show CDR1 as MDHEN and CDR2 as SYDVKM. CDR3 nucleotides: TGTGCCAGCAGCCGGAGCGGGGGGCCACTCAACAGGAACATTCAGTACTTC. Translated: CASSRSGGPLNRNIQYF.

This clonotype occurred many times. The chain recombines TRBV3-1 with TRBJ2-7, with a weak D call TRBD1 (5 bases). CDR1 LGHDT and CDR2 YNNKEL come from the germline V gene (reference sequence). CDR3 length: 13 residues. V lost 6 bases and J 3 bases, leaving 12 bases between the germline ends. CDR3 sequence reads: CASRHRSHYEQYF. The DNA of the CDR3 is TGTGCCAGCAGACACAGGAGCCACTACGAGCAGTACTTC.

The sample holds a few counts of this clonotype. This chain connects TRBV14 to TRBJ2-3; D call uncertain. Trimming removed 8 bases from V and 0 bases from J, with 12 bases in between. The CDR3 sequence is 14 residues long. Per germline, CDR1 SGHDN and CDR2 FVKESK. This chain's CDR3 is CASSVLLSTDTQYF. The DNA of the CDR3 is TGTGCCAGCTCCGTACTCCTAAGCACAGATACGCAGTATTTT. Full variable domain (outside the CDR3, taken from reference TRBV14 and TRBJ2-3): EAGVTQFPSHSVIEKGQTVTLRCDPISGHDNLYWYRRVMGKEIKFLLHFVKESKQDESGMPNNRFLAERTGGTYSTLKVQPAELEDSGVYFCASSVLLSTDTQYFGPGTRLTVL.